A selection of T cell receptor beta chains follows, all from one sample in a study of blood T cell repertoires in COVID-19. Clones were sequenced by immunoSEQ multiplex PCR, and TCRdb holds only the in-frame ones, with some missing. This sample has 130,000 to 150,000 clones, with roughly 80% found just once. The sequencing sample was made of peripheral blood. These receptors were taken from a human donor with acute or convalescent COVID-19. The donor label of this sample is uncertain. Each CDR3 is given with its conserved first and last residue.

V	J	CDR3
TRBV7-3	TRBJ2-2	CASSWARNTGELFF
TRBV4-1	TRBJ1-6	CASSQDIMTAPASPLHF
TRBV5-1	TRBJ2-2	CASSLWTSGGGELFF
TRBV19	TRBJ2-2	CASSNTGTPITGELFF
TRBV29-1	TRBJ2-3	CSVITGRRTDTQYF
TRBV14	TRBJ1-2	CASSQARGYGYTF
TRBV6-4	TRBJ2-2	CASSVGANTGELFF
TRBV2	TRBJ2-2	CASSVAGGNTGELFF
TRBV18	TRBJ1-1	CASSPPMMNTEAFF
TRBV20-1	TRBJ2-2	CSASGASGNTGELFF